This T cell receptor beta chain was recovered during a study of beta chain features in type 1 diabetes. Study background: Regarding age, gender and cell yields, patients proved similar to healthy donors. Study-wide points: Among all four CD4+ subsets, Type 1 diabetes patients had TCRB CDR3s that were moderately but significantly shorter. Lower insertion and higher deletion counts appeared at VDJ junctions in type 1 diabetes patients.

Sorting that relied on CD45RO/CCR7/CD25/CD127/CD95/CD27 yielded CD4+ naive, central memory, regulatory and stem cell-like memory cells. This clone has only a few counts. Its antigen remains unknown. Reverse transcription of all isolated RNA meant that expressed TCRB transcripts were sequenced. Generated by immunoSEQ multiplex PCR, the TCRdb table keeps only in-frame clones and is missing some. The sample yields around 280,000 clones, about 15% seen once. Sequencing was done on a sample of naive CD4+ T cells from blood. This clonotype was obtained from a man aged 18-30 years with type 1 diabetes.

In nucleotides, the CDR3 is TGCAGCGTAGGACAGGGGGCCCGCGAGGGCTACACCTTC. Residues: CSVGQGAREGYTF. V usage is TRBV29-1 and J usage is TRBJ1-2, with 11 bases matching TRBD1. The CDR3 is made up of 13 amino acids. The V segment lost 6 bases and the J segment 8 bases; nucleotides outside the gene matches: 8. CDR1 and CDR2 (germline): SQVTM, ANQGSEA.